This T cell receptor beta chain was identified during a study of a mutant IDH1 vaccine in newly diagnosed glioma. For this clone: What it recognizes is unknown.

CDR3 size: 14 residues. The V end lost 7 bases, the J end lost 4 bases, and 15 bases lay between the germline ends. CDR1 SGHRS and CDR2 YFSETQ come from the germline V gene. Measured with immunoSEQ multiplex PCR; TCRdb has only the in-frame clones, and not every one. This table has tens of thousands of clones, 80% to 90% appearing once. Time point defined: week 47, end of study. Vaccinated patients received 300 ug of mutant IDH1 20-mer peptide per dose, with topical imiquimod. The TCR comes from a man aged 35 to 55 with glioma. The sample here was PBMCs, taken from a glioma patient whose treatment included an IDH1 peptide vaccine. This chain joins TRBV5-1 and TRBJ1-3; TRBD1 might be the D (5 bases). The CDR3 DNA reads as TGCGCCAGCCGGCCGCAGGGTGCAGGAAACACCATATATTTT. Its protein is CASRPQGAGNTIYF.